This T cell receptor beta chain was found in a study of control samples from healthy donors and cancer patients. The repertoire was sequenced with immunoSEQ multiplex PCR; TCRdb's copy has only in-frame clones and lacks some. This sample has about 51,000 clones, with 88% found just once. Germline values: CDR1 MDHEN, CDR2 SYDVKM. CDR3 length: 12 residues. With 5 bases removed from V and 0 bases from J, the gap between germline ends came to 4 bases. The source of this sequence is a man aged 50-59 years with head and neck cancer. What was sequenced was PBMCs. The chain links TRBV28 to TRBJ2-5; D not resolved. The CDR3 protein is CASSRNQETQYF. Written as DNA, the CDR3 is TGTGCCAGCAGTCGGAACCAAGAGACCCAGTACTTC.